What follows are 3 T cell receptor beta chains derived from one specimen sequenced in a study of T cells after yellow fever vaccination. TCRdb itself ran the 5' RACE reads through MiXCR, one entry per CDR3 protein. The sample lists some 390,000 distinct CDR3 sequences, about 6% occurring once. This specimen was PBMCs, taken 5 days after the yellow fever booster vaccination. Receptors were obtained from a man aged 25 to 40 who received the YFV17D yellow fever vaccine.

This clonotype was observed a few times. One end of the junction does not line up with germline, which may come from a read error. The CDR3 sequence: CSAITTSFFNEQFF. The CDR3, as DNA: TGCAGCGCTATCACGACTAGTTTCTTCAATGAGCAGTTCTTC. The chain joins TRBV20-1 to TRBJ2-1; the D gene is possibly TRBD2 (6 bases). The CDR3 spans 14 residues. Looked up from germline, CDR1 is DFQATT and CDR2 is SNEGSKA (reference sequence).

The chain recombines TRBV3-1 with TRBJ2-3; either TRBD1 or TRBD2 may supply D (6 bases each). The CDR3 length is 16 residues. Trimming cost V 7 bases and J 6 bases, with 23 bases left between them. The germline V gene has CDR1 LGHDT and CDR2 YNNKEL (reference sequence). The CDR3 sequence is CASIRGTGRDGDTQYF. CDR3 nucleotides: TGTGCCAGCATAAGAGGCACAGGGCGGGATGGCGATACGCAGTATTTT.

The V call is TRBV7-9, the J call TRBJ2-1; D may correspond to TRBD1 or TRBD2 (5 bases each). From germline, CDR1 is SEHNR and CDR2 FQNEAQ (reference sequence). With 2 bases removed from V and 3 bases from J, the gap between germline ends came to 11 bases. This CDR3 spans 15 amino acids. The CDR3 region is CASSLRDPRYNEQFF. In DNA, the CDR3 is TGTGCCAGCAGCTTAAGGGACCCCCGCTACAATGAGCAGTTCTTC.